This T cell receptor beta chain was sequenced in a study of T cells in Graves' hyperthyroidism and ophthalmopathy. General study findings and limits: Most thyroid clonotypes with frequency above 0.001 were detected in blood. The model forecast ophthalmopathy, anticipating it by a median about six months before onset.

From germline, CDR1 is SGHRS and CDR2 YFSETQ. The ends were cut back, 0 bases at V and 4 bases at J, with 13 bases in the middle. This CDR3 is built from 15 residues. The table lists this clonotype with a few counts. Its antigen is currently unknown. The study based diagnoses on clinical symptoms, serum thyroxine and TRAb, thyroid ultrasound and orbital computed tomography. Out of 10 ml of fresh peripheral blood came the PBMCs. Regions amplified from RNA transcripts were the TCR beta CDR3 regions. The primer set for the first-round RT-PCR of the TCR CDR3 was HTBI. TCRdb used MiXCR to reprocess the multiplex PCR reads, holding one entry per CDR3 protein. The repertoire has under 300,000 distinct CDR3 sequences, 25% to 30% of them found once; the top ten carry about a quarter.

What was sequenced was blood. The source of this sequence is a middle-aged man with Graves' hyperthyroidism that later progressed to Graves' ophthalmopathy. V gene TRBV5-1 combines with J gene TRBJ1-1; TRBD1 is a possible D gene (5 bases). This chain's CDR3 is CASSLVRAVGTEAFF. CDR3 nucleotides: TGCGCCAGCAGCTTGGTCAGGGCTGTGGGCACTGAAGCTTTCTTT.